These 14 T cell receptor beta chains were all obtained from the same sample, sequenced in a study of blood T cells in healthy people across ages. Combining a sample-barcoded 5' primer with a J-beta primer mix, a second PCR ran for roughly 7 to 12 cycles. TCRdb re-analysed the 5' RACE reads in MiXCR, keeping a single row per CDR3 protein. The data contain roughly 860,000 distinct CDR3 sequences, approximately 67% of them seen just once; the ten biggest clones take up around a quarter. Sequencing was done on a sample of blood. These receptors all stem from a man between 25 and 39 years old in good health.

V and J are TRBV15 and TRBJ1-6; 9 nucleotides align to TRBD1. The V gene end was trimmed by 5 bases and the J gene end by 9 bases; junction bases not matched to a gene: 5. Germline V lookup: CDR1 LNHNV, CDR2 YYDKDF (reference sequence). The CDR3 is made up of 14 amino acids. The CDR3, as DNA: TGTGCCACCAGCGGGGGGACAGGGATTTCACCCCTCCACTTT. This gives the protein CATSGGTGISPLHF.

The V gene is TRBV5-1, the J gene TRBJ2-1, with 9 bases fitting TRBD2. The CDR3 is 13 amino acids. CDR1 and CDR2 from the germline V gene are SGHRS and YFSETQ. V shed 4 bases, J shed 9 bases, and the junction held 5 bases outside the gene matches. The CDR3 reads CASSPGTSPEQFF. Written as DNA, the CDR3 is TGCGCCAGCAGCCCCGGGACTAGCCCTGAGCAGTTCTTC.

This clonotype was seen only a few times. The chain carries TRBV4-3 and TRBJ2-7, with a tentative D call TRBD1 (5 bases). This CDR3 comprises 15 residues. The germline CDR1 and CDR2 sequences are LGHNA and YSLEER. The V and J ends lost 4 bases and 1 base respectively, with 14 bases between them. CDR3 residues: CASSPGLQGSYEQYF. The CDR3, as DNA: TGCGCCAGCAGCCCAGGGCTTCAGGGTTCCTACGAGCAGTACTTC.

The rearrangement links TRBV24-1 to TRBJ2-4, with D maybe TRBD1 (6 bases). TRBJ2-5 matches the DNA end more closely, so the J call is doubtful. The germline gives CDR1 KGHDR, CDR2 SFDVKD. This CDR3 contains 14 residues. The CDR3 here is CATSDPGAAETQYF. CDR3 DNA: TGTGCCACCAGTGATCCAGGGGCGGCTGAGACCCAGTACTTC.

In this sample, this clonotype turned up once. V and J are TRBV2 and TRBJ2-5; D remains ambiguous. This CDR3 comprises 14 residues. Trimming shortened V by 6 bases and J by 3 bases, and 14 bases separated the two germline ends. Germline V gives CDR1 SNHLY, CDR2 FYNNEI. The CDR3, as DNA: TGTGCCAGCAGAGGCTCGACGGGCGAAGAGACCCAGTACTTC. Translated, it gives CASRGSTGEETQYF.

This clonotype was seen just once. This rearrangement joins TRBV27 to TRBJ2-7; 8 bases fit TRBD2. Germline CDR1 and CDR2: MNHEY and SMNVEV (reference sequence). Losses at the gene ends were 5 bases for V and 0 bases for J; bases not matched to a gene: 9. The CDR3 runs to 16 residues. The CDR3, as DNA: TGTGCCAGCAGTCTTTCAGCGGGGGCGTCCTCCTACGAGCAGTACTTC. Encoded protein: CASSLSAGASSYEQYF.

This clonotype occurred once. A much larger clone differs by one base, so this may be a read error. The chain couples TRBV29-1 to TRBJ2-1; the match to TRBD2 covers 7 bases. This CDR3 is built from 12 residues. V lost 1 base, J lost 13 bases, and 7 bases stayed unmatched. In germline, CDR1 is SQVTM, CDR2 ANQGSEA. The CDR3 DNA reads TGCAGCGTTGAAGCAGGGAGGGAGACCCAGTTCTTC. This translates into CSVEAGRETQFF.

The CDR3 DNA follows: TGCGCCAGCAGCCAGGGGACAGGGTTGGACGAGCAGTACTTC. It is translated as CASSQGTGLDEQYF. The chain joins TRBV4-3 to TRBJ2-5; 9 bases line up with TRBD1. The J call may be incorrect, as the DNA end agrees better with TRBJ2-7. The germline V gene has CDR1 LGHNA and CDR2 YSLEER. The CDR3 covers 14 residues.

V is TRBV6-2 or TRBV6-3 and J is TRBJ1-5; TRBD1 agrees at 7 bases. Germline CDR1 reads MNHEY; CDR2 reads SVGEGT. J lost 4 bases, V lost 7 bases, and 10 bases had no gene match. There are 15 residues in the CDR3. The DNA of the CDR3 is TGTGCCAGCAACCACAGACAGGGCGTAAATCAGCCCCAGCATTTT. Its protein product is CASNHRQGVNQPQHF.

V gene TRBV7-2 combines with J gene TRBJ2-5, with 9 bases that match TRBD2. The CDR3 runs to 13 residues. Germline V gene sequence: CDR1 SGHTA, CDR2 FQGNSA. V was clipped by 7 bases and J by 3 bases; unmatched bases: 3. CDR3 sequence reads: CASKERGEETQYF. In DNA, the CDR3 is TGTGCCAGCAAGGAGCGGGGGGAAGAGACCCAGTACTTC.

On this clonotype: This may be a read error: a much more frequent sequence differs by one nucleotide. The chain links TRBV6-2 or TRBV6-3 to TRBJ2-1, with D perhaps being TRBD1 or TRBD2 (5 bases each). CDR1 and CDR2 (germline): MNHEY, SVGEGT. The CDR3 runs to 14 residues. CDR3 protein: CASSYGTLYNGQFF. The CDR3 coding sequence is TGTGCCAGCAGTTACGGGACGTTATACAATGGGCAGTTCTTC.

The chain carries TRBV21-1 and TRBJ2-2; TRBD1, as called in the table, went unchecked against the DNA. TRBV21-1 is noted as a pseudogene. This CDR3 spans 14 amino acids. CDR3 sequence reads: CASSVIQGTGELFF. CDR3 in DNA: TGTGCCAGCTCCGTGATACAGGGCACCGGGGAGCTGTTTTTT.

The chain joins TRBV3-1 to TRBJ1-5; 7 nucleotides line up with TRBD1. This CDR3 contains 16 residues. In germline, CDR1 is LGHDT, CDR2 YNNKEL (reference sequence). The trim removed 3 bases at V and 0 bases at J, leaving 5 bases unmatched. CDR3 residues: CASSQSRQGSNQPQHF. The CDR3 DNA sequence: TGTGCCAGCAGCCAGAGTCGACAGGGTAGCAATCAGCCCCAGCATTTT.

This clonotype was seen repeatedly, ten times or more. The chain recombines TRBV5-6 with TRBJ2-7; D call uncertain. The CDR3 runs 12 residues. The germline V gene has CDR1 SGHDT and CDR2 YYEEEE. Trimming shortened V by 3 bases and J by 6 bases, and 10 bases separated the two germline ends. CDR3 in DNA: TGTGCCAGCAGCTCCTCACGGTTCGAGCAGTACTTC. Protein product: CASSSSRFEQYF.